This T cell receptor beta chain was sequenced in a study of cytomegalovirus exposure and HLA in healthy donors. Findings of the study overall: DRB1 showed the most TCR associations and HLA-C the fewest in a later analysis, as rates varied by HLA locus. The records held CMV serostatus as the only immune exposure information.

A word on this clone: The antigen remains undetermined.

Both 60 Vbeta primers and 13 Jbeta primers went into the PCR. Clones were sequenced by immunoSEQ multiplex PCR, and TCRdb holds only the in-frame ones, with some missing. The table includes roughly 190,000 clones, around 73% detected once. The CDR3 extends over 15 amino acids. Per the germline V gene, CDR1 is SGHRS and CDR2 is YFSETQ. V lost 2 bases and J 10 bases, leaving 21 bases between the germline ends. Source material: PBMCs. The V call is TRBV5-1, the J call TRBJ1-1; tentative D call: TRBD1 (6 bases). The sequence came from a woman in her twenties or thirties in good health and CMV-seropositive. The CDR3 coding sequence is TGCGCCAGCAGCTTTGAGTGGGGGCAGGACAAAGCAGCTTTCTTT. It yields the protein CASSFEWGQDKAAFF. Variable domain in full (rest from reference TRBV5-1 and TRBJ1-1): KAGVTQTPRYLIKTRGQQVTLSCSPISGHRSVSWYQQTPGQGLQFLFEYFSETQRNKGNFPGRFSGRQFSNSRSEMNVSTLELGDSALYLCASSFEWGQDKAAFFGQGTRLTVV.